One sample yielded the 10 T cell receptor beta chains listed below, sequenced in a study of a mutant IDH1 vaccine in newly diagnosed glioma. These receptors' antigens are unknown. The repertoire was sequenced with immunoSEQ multiplex PCR; TCRdb's copy has only in-frame clones and lacks some. Of about 130,000 clones in the sample, around 80% are singletons; the top ten hold about 5.5%. Time point: week 11, during vaccination. It was 300 ug of mutant IDH1 20-mer peptide that made up each vaccine dose, given with topical imiquimod. Source: PBMCs, taken from a glioma patient whose treatment included an IDH1 peptide vaccine. All receptors come from a man in his forties or fifties with glioma.

This rearrangement joins TRBV4-3 to TRBJ1-4; the D gene is possibly TRBD1 (6 bases). The germline V gene encodes CDR1 LGHNA and CDR2 YSLEER. V was clipped by 2 bases and J by 3 bases, with 19 bases between them. This CDR3 is 18 amino acids long. The CDR3 nucleotides read TGCGCCAGCAGCCAATCCTTTACAGGGAATCGTGCTAATGAAAAACTGTTTTTT. It translates to CASSQSFTGNRANEKLFF.

This clone came up a few times. The rearrangement links TRBV19 to TRBJ2-2; 15 nucleotides match TRBD2. The J segment lost 5 bases and the V segment lost 6 bases, leaving 1 base of the junction unmatched. The CDR3 runs 15 residues. CDR1 and CDR2 from the germline V gene are LNHDA and SQIVND (reference sequence). The DNA for the CDR3 is TGTGCCAGTAGCGGACTAGCGGGAGGGACCGGGGAGCTGTTTTTT. This gives the protein CASSGLAGGTGELFF. The full variable domain, its missing parts supplied by reference TRBV19 and TRBJ2-2, is DGGITQSPKYLFRKEGQNVTLSCEQNLNHDAMYWYRQDPGQGLRLIYYSQIVNDFQKGDIAEGYSVSREKKESFPLTVTSAQKNPTAFYLCASSGLAGGTGELFFGEGSRLTVL.

This clone was counted a few times. J is TRBJ1-5 and V is TRBV4-2, with D uncertain. The V end lost 3 bases, the J end lost 6 bases, and 12 bases lay between the germline ends. The CDR3 consists of 14 residues. CDR1 LGHNA and CDR2 YNFKEQ come from the germline V gene. CDR3 sequence reads: CASSQGERTQPQHF. CDR3 nucleotides: TGTGCCAGCAGCCAGGGTGAACGGACTCAGCCCCAGCATTTT.

There are many counts of this clone. CDR3 nucleotide sequence: TGTGCCGTGGCTAGCGCTCCCTCGAGAGACACCGGGGAGCTGTTTTTT. This gives the protein CAVASAPSRDTGELFF. This chain links TRBV10-3 with TRBJ2-2, with D tentatively TRBD2 (6 bases). The CDR3 extends over 16 amino acids. Trimming cost V 11 bases and J 3 bases, with 22 bases left between them. Germline values: CDR1 ENHRY, CDR2 SYGVKD.

V and J are TRBV4-3 and TRBJ1-2, with unresolved D. Trimming stripped 0 bases from V and 4 bases from J, with 12 bases between. The germline V gene encodes CDR1 LGHNA and CDR2 YSLEER. This CDR3 is 15 amino acids long. The CDR3 region has the DNA TGCGCCAGCAGCCAAGACCTACTGGGATCCTATGGCTACACCTTC. Protein: CASSQDLLGSYGYTF.

The rearrangement links TRBV7-2 to TRBJ2-7; D gene unclear. Germline V gene lookup returns CDR1 SGHTA and CDR2 FQGNSA. This CDR3 region has 11 residues. V gave up 2 bases and J gave up 3 bases, with 2 bases separating them. For the CDR3, the DNA is TGTGCCAGCAGCTTAATCTACGAGCAGTACTTC. Encoded protein: CASSLIYEQYF.

The chain carries TRBV7-9 and TRBJ2-1; D is undetermined. The V gene's germline CDR1 is SEHNR and CDR2 FQNEAQ (reference sequence). Trimming took 5 bases from V and 4 from J, leaving 12 bases between them. The CDR3 is 14 amino acids. For the CDR3, the DNA is TGTGCCAGCAGCCCAGCGAAGGGTTACAATGAGCAGTTCTTC. It translates to CASSPAKGYNEQFF.

This sequence joins TRBV19 and TRBJ2-5, with a weak D call TRBD1 (6 bases). V gave up 3 bases and J gave up 7 bases, with 15 bases separating them. The CDR3 totals 14 residues. The germline gives CDR1 LNHDA, CDR2 SQIVND (reference sequence). The CDR3 bases are TGTGCCAGTAGTATCCGGAGACAGGCGGGGACCCAGTACTTC. Its translation: CASSIRRQAGTQYF.

This clone was observed a few times. V usage is TRBV19 and J usage is TRBJ2-1; 9 bases are a match to TRBD1. The CDR3 contains 14 residues. J was trimmed by 2 bases and V by 6 bases; bases with no gene match: 2. Germline V CDR1 and CDR2: LNHDA, SQIVND (reference sequence). CDR3 residues: CASRGQGTYNEQFF. The CDR3 DNA sequence: TGTGCCAGTAGGGGACAGGGCACCTACAATGAGCAGTTCTTC. Based on the CDR3 plus reference TRBV19 and TRBJ2-1, the full variable domain is DGGITQSPKYLFRKEGQNVTLSCEQNLNHDAMYWYRQDPGQGLRLIYYSQIVNDFQKGDIAEGYSVSREKKESFPLTVTSAQKNPTAFYLCASRGQGTYNEQFFGPGTRLTVL.

CDR3 DNA sequence: TGTGCCAGTAGTATTATCAACGCGGGACAGTACTTC. Translating it yields CASSIINAGQYF. The chain is built from TRBV19 and TRBJ2-7; D is possibly TRBD2 (6 bases). The CDR3 runs to 12 residues. Germline CDR1 LNHDA, CDR2 SQIVND (reference sequence). Trimming took off 3 bases at V and 10 bases at J, with 13 bases between the two ends.